This paragraph covers one T cell receptor (beta chain) sequence. Its antigen is still unknown. No base qualities exist here, and no much larger clone lies one base off it. According to the germline V gene (reference sequence), CDR1 reads MNHEY and CDR2 reads SMNVEV. Measured from the cysteine to the phenylalanine, the CDR3 is 16 residues long. Left in the record is the CDR3 DNA by itself, 48 bases read in frame from the first base. Clipping removes 0 bases from V and 6 bases from J, with 7 as the unmatched junction base count. Whole blood was collected in K2EDTA tubes by collaborating institutions according to the institutions' own protocols. For TCRbeta analysis, collaborators shipped samples as frozen whole blood, isolated PBMCs, or DNA extracted from either of those sample types. The data originate from a study of blood T cell repertoires in COVID-19 (dated by TCRdb to about 2020). About the full investigation: Collaborator samples came from the United States, Italy and Spain and covered acute and convalescent phases of COVID-19. The material from the prospective study consisted of cDNA or gDNA derived from T cells, B-cell-depleted T cells, or PBMCs. Subjects who had been exposed to COVID-19, were actively infected with it, or had recovered from it provided the deeply sampled blood TCRbeta repertoires that made up the dataset. A freely available public database, intended as a resource for researchers studying the immune response to SARS-CoV-2, is where the repertoires were released. Samples came from the ongoing ImmuneRACE study (first 160 participants) plus 1,254 subjects from 6 global collaborators. Nearly every sample came with metadata listing a de-identified subject ID, COVID-19 status, age in years and sex. HLA class I and class II types, where available, came from metadata supplied by the sample provider rather than from assay-based typing.

The immunoSEQ Assay, a bias-controlled multiplex PCR, was used to amplify TCRbeta CDR3 regions from genomic DNA. Turning to the authors' computational methods: Nucleated cell counts per sample were estimated from amplification of reference gene primers within the assay. To quantify the absolute abundance of each unique TCRbeta CDR3 rearrangement, sequence reads were collapsed and filtered. For each sample, productive Simpson clonality was calculated as the square root of Simpson's diversity index over productive rearrangements. Here the immuneACCESS table is served through TCRdb, limited to in-frame sequences with V and J called. Missing clones are a known gap in these copies; in checked studies unresolved V genes cover under half, and the rest lacks a known reason. The DNA was the basis for D and trimming; V, J and clone size are from that table. Present in this sample are approximately 210,000 clones, roughly four fifths of which were seen just once. The ten largest clones take up 10% to 15% of the sample.

Overall results and qualifications from the work: How much clinical and demographic metadata was included differed by source and by participant, and the metadata was provided uncurated.

The sequenced sample was peripheral blood. This sequence uses TRBV27 and TRBJ2-3; 9 middle bases align to TRBD2. This clonotype was obtained from a woman aged 40 to 49 with acute or convalescent COVID-19. The DNA reads TGTGCCAGCAGTTTATCGATCGGCAGCGGGGGGGATACGCAGTATTTT. Its translation reads: CASSLSIGSGGDTQYF.